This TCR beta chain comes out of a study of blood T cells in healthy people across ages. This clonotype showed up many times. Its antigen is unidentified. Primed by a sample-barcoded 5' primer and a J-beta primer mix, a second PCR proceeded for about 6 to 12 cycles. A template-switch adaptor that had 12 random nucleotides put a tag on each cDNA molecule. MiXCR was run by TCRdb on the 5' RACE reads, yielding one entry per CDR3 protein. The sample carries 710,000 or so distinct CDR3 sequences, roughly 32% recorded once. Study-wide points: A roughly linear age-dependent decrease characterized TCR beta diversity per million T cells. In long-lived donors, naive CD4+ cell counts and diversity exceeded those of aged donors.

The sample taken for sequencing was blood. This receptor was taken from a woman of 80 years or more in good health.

The CDR3 region has the DNA TGTGCCACCAGTGTAGGCAACAACTATGGCTACACCTTC. This encodes CATSVGNNYGYTF. This sequence joins TRBV24-1 and TRBJ1-2; D uncertain. In germline, CDR1 is KGHDR, CDR2 SFDVKD. Trimming took 5 bases from V and 2 from J, leaving 8 bases between them. This CDR3 region has 13 residues.